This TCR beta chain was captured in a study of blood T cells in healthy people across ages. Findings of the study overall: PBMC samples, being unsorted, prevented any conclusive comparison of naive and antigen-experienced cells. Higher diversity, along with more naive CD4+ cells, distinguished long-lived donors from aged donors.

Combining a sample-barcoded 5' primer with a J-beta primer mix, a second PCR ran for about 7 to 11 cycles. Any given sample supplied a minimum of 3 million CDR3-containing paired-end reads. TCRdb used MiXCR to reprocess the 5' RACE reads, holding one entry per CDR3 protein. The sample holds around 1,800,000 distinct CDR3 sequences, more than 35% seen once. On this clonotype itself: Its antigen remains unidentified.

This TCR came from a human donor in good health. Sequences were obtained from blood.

The CDR3 nucleotides read TGCGCCAGCAGCCAAGGGAAGAGCAGGGGGTGGACTGAAGCTTTCTTT. This sequence encodes CASSQGKSRGWTEAFF. V gene TRBV4-3 combines with J gene TRBJ1-1; TRBD1 matches at 7 bases. Germline CDR1 LGHNA, CDR2 YSLEER. The V and J ends lost 1 base and 5 bases, in that order; junction bases with no gene match: 10. The CDR3 length is 16 residues.